The source of this T cell receptor beta chain is a study of blood T cell repertoires in COVID-19. About the research overall: COVID-19 samples collected from the United States, Italy and Spain covered acute and convalescent phases. T cells, B-cell-depleted T cells, or PBMCs supplied cDNA or gDNA.

Germline-derived CDR1 and CDR2 are SGDLS and YYNGEE. CDR3 length: 15 amino acids. The V end lost 3 bases, the J end lost 3 bases, and 15 bases lay between the germline ends. Per the study methods: Counts of nucleated cells, estimated from reference gene primer amplification, were obtained. Sequencing used immunoSEQ multiplex PCR; TCRdb keeps in-frame clones, though not all of them. V, J and clone size are taken as reported in that table, and D and trimming were inferred from the DNA itself. The data contain approximately 160,000 clones, approximately 93% of them seen just once; the ten biggest clones take up around 2%. It was during active infection that Seattle patients were enrolled and then longitudinally followed.

The TCR originated in a woman between 55 and 75 years old with COVID-19, enrolled during active disease. V and J are TRBV9 and TRBJ1-2; D is unresolved. The sample was peripheral blood. In nucleotides, the CDR3 is TGTGCCAGCAGCGCCGAGATGGGCAGACACTATGGCTACACCTTC. This codes for CASSAEMGRHYGYTF.